These 4 T cell receptor beta chains were sequenced from one sample in a study of PD-1 blockade in classical Hodgkin lymphoma. Clones were read by immunoSEQ multiplex PCR, and TCRdb kept only the in-frame ones, dropping some. The sample comprises approximately 11,000 clones, about 85% of which are singletons, and under 40% rests with the top ten. Each patient experienced a relapse that followed autologous stem cell transplantation, and brentuximab vedotin exposure varied. The source was peripheral blood mononuclear cells (PBMCs), collected at baseline. These receptors all come from a human donor with classical Hodgkin lymphoma.

The V call is TRBV19, the J call TRBJ1-5, with 8 positions matching TRBD1. There are 16 residues in the CDR3. J was trimmed by 2 bases and V by 9 bases; bases with no gene match: 12. Germline CDR1 and CDR2: LNHDA and SQIVND (reference sequence). The CDR3, as DNA: TGTGCCAGCAGCTTTATACAGGGGGGACGCAATCAGCCCCAGCATTTT. This encodes CASSFIQGGRNQPQHF.

The chain is built from TRBV7-9 and TRBJ2-3; possible D gene TRBD2, 5 bases. Germline CDR1 and CDR2: SEHNR and FQNEAQ (reference sequence). V was clipped by 4 bases and J by 3 bases, with 14 bases between them. The length of the CDR3 is 15 residues. Here the CDR3 reads CASSYRESWTDTQYF. DNA for the CDR3: TGTGCCAGCAGCTACCGGGAAAGCTGGACAGATACGCAGTATTTT.

The rearrangement links TRBV7-2 to TRBJ2-1, with 8 bases aligning to TRBD2. V was pared by 1 base and J by 8 bases, with 4 bases of the junction left unmatched. The CDR3 is made up of 14 amino acids. The germline V gene encodes CDR1 SGHTA and CDR2 FQGNSA. The CDR3, as DNA: TGTGCCAGCAGCTTAGGCGCGGGGGGATATGAGCAGTTCTTC. This codes for CASSLGAGGYEQFF.

This chain links TRBV5-8 with TRBJ2-6; D uncertain. Germline V gene lookup returns CDR1 SGHTS and CDR2 YDEGEE. The CDR3 is made up of 16 amino acids. V lost 4 bases and J 0 bases, leaving 11 bases between the germline ends. Here the CDR3 DNA reads TGTGCCAGCAGCGAGACTCAAAACTCTGGGGCCAACGTCCTGACTTTC. Residues: CASSETQNSGANVLTF.